One sample yielded the 27 T cell receptor beta chains listed below, sequenced in a study of T cell responses to AZD1222 COVID-19 vaccine. Using immunoSEQ multiplex PCR, the repertoire was profiled, and TCRdb retains in-frame clones only, with some absent. The sample includes under 150,000 clones, roughly 92% of them seen just once. The specimen was peripheral blood, collected on day 0 of AZD1222 vaccination. The receptors were sampled from an adult in good health.

The CDR3 DNA reads TGTGCCAGTAGTATAGCCTATACTCCAGGGGGGGCCACCCAGTACTTC. Protein product: CASSIAYTPGGATQYF. The rearrangement links TRBV19 to TRBJ2-5; D assignment may be TRBD1 or TRBD2 (7 bases each). CDR3 length equals 16 residues. Germline CDR1 and CDR2: LNHDA and SQIVND (reference sequence). V gave up 1 base and J gave up 8 bases, with 20 bases separating them.

The genes are TRBV12-2 and TRBJ2-3; TRBD2 is the table's D call and was not checked against the DNA. TRBV12-2 counts as a pseudogene. The CDR3 runs to 14 residues. CDR3 in DNA: TGTGCTACGTTGCAGCGCGGGAGCACAGATACGCAGTATTTT. It yields the protein CATLQRGSTDTQYF.

The chain is built from TRBV19 and TRBJ1-6; the D gene is possibly TRBD1 (6 bases). V was clipped by 6 bases and J by 7 bases, with 10 bases between them. This CDR3 comprises 13 residues. CDR1 is LNHDA and CDR2 is SQIVND in the germline V gene (reference sequence). CDR3 nucleotides: TGTGCCAGTAGAAACAGGGAGAATTCACCCCTCCACTTT. This codes for CASRNRENSPLHF.

The rearrangement links TRBV24-1 to TRBJ1-5; the match to TRBD1 covers 9 bases. The J segment lost 7 bases and the V segment lost 9 bases, leaving 6 bases of the junction unmatched. This CDR3 is built from 13 residues. In germline, CDR1 is KGHDR, CDR2 SFDVKD. The CDR3 loop is CATRRDRDQPQHF. CDR3 bases: TGTGCCACCCGCCGGGACAGGGACCAGCCCCAGCATTTT.

V is TRBV7-8 and J is TRBJ2-7; TRBD1 aligns across 8 bases. V trimming: 6 bases; J trimming: 5 bases; junction bases outside the gene matches: 15. In germline, CDR1 is SGHVS, CDR2 FQNEAQ. The CDR3 is 16 residues long. CDR3 protein: CASSGIGAAGGDEQYF. The CDR3 nucleotides read TGTGCCAGCAGTGGAATCGGGGCGGCAGGGGGCGACGAGCAGTACTTC.

Worth noting for this clone: The germline gene is not matched at one end of the junction; a read error may be the cause. The chain combines TRBV10-3 with TRBJ1-1; no clear D. The length of the CDR3 is 13 residues. Germline CDR1 and CDR2: ENHRY and SYGVKD. CDR3 in DNA: TGTGCCATCAGTGTCCAGGCGAACGCTGAAGCTTTCTTT. Protein: CAISVQANAEAFF.

The gene calls are TRBV5-1 and TRBJ1-1; 7 nucleotides line up with TRBD1. Trimming took 5 bases from V and 5 from J; bases not matched to a gene: 9. The CDR3 runs to 14 residues. Germline CDR1 and CDR2: SGHRS and YFSETQ. CDR3 nucleotide sequence: TGCGCCAGCAGAAAAACAGGGGATAGAACTGAAGCTTTCTTT. Its protein product is CASRKTGDRTEAFF. The variable domain in full, completed from reference TRBV5-1 and TRBJ1-1, reads KAGVTQTPRYLIKTRGQQVTLSCSPISGHRSVSWYQQTPGQGLQFLFEYFSETQRNKGNFPGRFSGRQFSNSRSEMNVSTLELGDSALYLCASRKTGDRTEAFFGQGTRLTVV.

This chain links TRBV15 with TRBJ1-2, with TRBD1 matching over 11 bases. J was trimmed by 4 bases and V by 1 base; bases with no gene match: 2. Germline V gives CDR1 LNHNV, CDR2 YYDKDF (reference sequence). This CDR3 comprises 15 residues. DNA for the CDR3: TGTGCCACCAGCAGAGGGACAGGGGGCGCCTATGGCTACACCTTC. Amino acids: CATSRGTGGAYGYTF.

The chain is built from TRBV10-3 and TRBJ2-2, with D possibly TRBD2 on 6 matching bases. The CDR3 loop spans 13 amino acids. V dropped 8 bases and J dropped 5 bases, with 12 bases sitting between them. The germline V gene has CDR1 ENHRY and CDR2 SYGVKD. CDR3 nucleotides: TGTGCCATCCGGGACTCGCAGACCGGGGAGCTGTTTTTT. Translation gives CAIRDSQTGELFF.

As for this clone: The sample contains more than one DNA sequence encoding this CDR3. The CDR3 DNA reads TGTGCCAGCAGTTTGGGGGGCAACACAGATACGCAGTATTTT. Encoded protein: CASSLGGNTDTQYF. The chain employs TRBV28 and TRBJ2-3; D may correspond to TRBD1 or TRBD2 (6 bases each). CDR1 and CDR2 from the germline V gene are MDHEN and SYDVKM. Trimming removed 3 bases at V and 2 bases at J, with 9 bases between. CDR3 length: 14 residues.

The chain couples TRBV3-1 (or the pseudogene TRBV3-2) to TRBJ2-1; TRBD2 aligns across 10 bases. V shed 5 bases and J 7 bases; nucleotides not matched to a gene: 14. CDR1 LGHDT and CDR2 YNNKEL come from the germline V gene (reference sequence). This CDR3 contains 17 residues. The CDR3, as DNA: TGTGCCAGCAGCGACGACTTTCTTAGCGGGAGGCCAAATGAGCAGTTCTTC. Amino acids: CASSDDFLSGRPNEQFF.

This chain uses TRBV19 with TRBJ2-7; D possibly uses TRBD1 or TRBD2 (5 bases each). Germline CDR1 LNHDA, CDR2 SQIVND (reference sequence). Deletions cut 3 bases from V and 0 bases from J, with 9 bases between. The CDR3 spans 14 residues. The chain's CDR3 is CASSMAGASYEQYF. The CDR3 region has the DNA TGTGCCAGTAGTATGGCCGGGGCCTCCTACGAGCAGTACTTC.

This clone was observed once. The J gene is TRBJ2-1, the V gene TRBV7-2, with TRBD2 matching over 8 bases. The CDR3 has 13 residues. CDR1 and CDR2 from the germline V gene are SGHTA and FQGNSA. Trimming at V came to 2 bases and at J to 13 bases, leaving 7 bases not matched to a gene. The CDR3 here is CASSLMSAGDQFF. The CDR3, as DNA: TGTGCCAGCAGCTTAATGTCAGCGGGGGATCAGTTCTTC.

The chain carries TRBV3-1 (or the pseudogene TRBV3-2) and TRBJ2-7; D call uncertain. In germline, CDR1 is LGHDT, CDR2 YNNKEL (reference sequence). V was shortened by 6 bases and J by 7 bases, with 10 bases between the two germline ends. This CDR3 has 11 amino acids. This chain's CDR3 is CASSDGGEQYF. The CDR3 bases are TGTGCCAGCAGTGACGGTGGGGAGCAGTACTTC.

The rearrangement joins TRBV7-6 to TRBJ2-2; 10 bases are shared with TRBD1. The CDR3 contains 15 residues. J lost 4 bases, V lost 6 bases, and 5 bases had no gene match. CDR1 is SGHVS and CDR2 is FNYEAQ in the germline V gene. This CDR3 reads CASSAGTGVTGELFF. The DNA of the CDR3 is TGTGCCAGCAGTGCCGGGACAGGGGTCACCGGGGAGCTGTTTTTT.

A note on this clone: Other DNA sequences within the sample encode an identical CDR3. This sequence joins TRBV3-1 (or the pseudogene TRBV3-2) and TRBJ2-7, with unresolved D. Germline-derived CDR1 and CDR2 are LGHDT and YNNKEL (reference sequence). This CDR3 has 14 amino acids. V dropped 1 base and J dropped 0 bases, with 7 bases sitting between them. The CDR3 DNA reads TGTGCCAGCAGCCAAGGATATAGCTCCTACGAGCAGTACTTC. It encodes CASSQGYSSYEQYF.

V and J are TRBV6-2 or TRBV6-3 and TRBJ2-3, with D possibly TRBD2 on 5 matching bases. V gave up 2 bases and J gave up 4 bases, with 7 bases separating them. Germline CDR1 is MNHEY and CDR2 is SVGEGT. The CDR3 consists of 13 residues. For the CDR3, the DNA is TGTGCCAGCAGTTACCGAGGGCCAGATACGCAGTATTTT. Its translation is CASSYRGPDTQYF.

The chain links TRBV20-1 to TRBJ1-1; a weak D match, TRBD1 (6 bases). The germline gives CDR1 DFQATT, CDR2 SNEGSKA (reference sequence). This CDR3 comprises 14 residues. V dropped 3 bases and J dropped 1 base, with 12 bases sitting between them. The CDR3 bases are TGCAGTGCTAGTCCGGACAGATCGAACACTGAAGCTTTCTTT. It is translated as CSASPDRSNTEAFF.

V usage is TRBV29-1 and J usage is TRBJ2-5; D remains ambiguous. The germline V and J ends were trimmed by 3 bases and 7 bases, with 12 bases remaining between them. The CDR3 is 12 residues long. Germline CDR1 SQVTM, CDR2 ANQGSEA. CDR3 bases: TGCAGCGTTGAGTTGGTCACGGGGACCCAGTACTTC. Protein sequence: CSVELVTGTQYF.

The chain recombines TRBV19 with TRBJ1-2; the D is unclear. V lost 0 bases and J 4 bases, leaving 15 bases between the germline ends. The CDR3 has 16 residues. Germline assignment: CDR1 LNHDA and CDR2 SQIVND (reference sequence). CDR3 sequence reads: CASSIDLRSLGYGYTF. DNA for the CDR3: TGTGCCAGTAGTATAGATCTCAGGTCGCTCGGCTATGGCTACACCTTC. The whole variable domain, remainder taken from reference TRBV19 and TRBJ1-2, is DGGITQSPKYLFRKEGQNVTLSCEQNLNHDAMYWYRQDPGQGLRLIYYSQIVNDFQKGDIAEGYSVSREKKESFPLTVTSAQKNPTAFYLCASSIDLRSLGYGYTFGSGTRLTVV.

This chain links TRBV6-6 with TRBJ1-3; D ambiguous. The CDR3 has 12 residues. The V end was cut by 0 bases, the J end by 15 bases, with 12 bases between. Germline V lookup: CDR1 MNHNY, CDR2 SVGAGI (reference sequence). The CDR3 bases are TGTGCCAGCAGTTACTCCCCGAAACTGGAATATTTT. The encoded protein is CASSYSPKLEYF.

The genes are TRBV6-5 and TRBJ2-5, with a weak D call TRBD2 (6 bases). CDR3 length: 14 amino acids. CDR1 is MNHEY, CDR2 SVGAGI, per germline. V was trimmed by 6 bases and J by 0 bases, leaving 11 bases between them. In nucleotides, the CDR3 is TGTGCCAGCAGGCTCCGGGACTACCAAGAGACCCAGTACTTC. It codes for CASRLRDYQETQYF.

The rearrangement links TRBV6-5 to TRBJ2-5; TRBD1 matches 8 bases. The ends lost 5 bases at V and 4 bases at J; junction bases unmatched: 6. The V gene's germline CDR1 is MNHEY and CDR2 SVGAGI. This CDR3 has 14 amino acids. The CDR3 DNA is TGTGCCAGCAGTCCTGACAGGGGCCTAGAGACCCAGTACTTC. Amino acids: CASSPDRGLETQYF.

The rearrangement links TRBV12-3 or TRBV12-4 to TRBJ2-7; D remains ambiguous. CDR3 length equals 12 residues. V was trimmed by 1 base and J by 3 bases, leaving 4 bases between them. CDR3 nucleotides: TGTGCCAGCAGTTTAGGGATCTACGAGCAGTACTTC. Amino acids: CASSLGIYEQYF.

V and J are TRBV23-1 and TRBJ1-5; D ambiguous. TRBV23-1 is assigned to the ORF class and has an uncertain function. This CDR3 has 13 residues. Trimming left V 9 bases short and J 0 bases short, with 9 bases between. This chain's CDR3 is CASRGYSNQPQHF. CDR3 DNA: TGCGCCAGTCGGGGATATAGCAATCAGCCCCAGCATTTT.

The rearrangement joins TRBV7-9 to TRBJ2-2; D is perhaps TRBD1 (6 bases). CDR3 length: 15 residues. V shed 1 base and J shed 5 bases, with 11 bases lying between them. Germline V gene data show CDR1 as SEHNR and CDR2 as FQNEAQ (reference sequence). The chain's CDR3 is CASSLEGVRTGELFF. The CDR3 bases are TGTGCCAGCAGCTTAGAGGGGGTTCGGACCGGGGAGCTGTTTTTT.

V is TRBV15 and J is TRBJ2-5; no clear D gene. Germline lookup yields CDR1 LNHNV and CDR2 YYDKDF (reference sequence). The V end was cut by 0 bases, the J end by 1 base, with 6 bases between. The CDR3 totals 14 residues. The DNA of the CDR3 is TGTGCCACCAGCAGAGAGAGACCCCAAGAGACCCAGTACTTC. This codes for CATSRERPQETQYF.